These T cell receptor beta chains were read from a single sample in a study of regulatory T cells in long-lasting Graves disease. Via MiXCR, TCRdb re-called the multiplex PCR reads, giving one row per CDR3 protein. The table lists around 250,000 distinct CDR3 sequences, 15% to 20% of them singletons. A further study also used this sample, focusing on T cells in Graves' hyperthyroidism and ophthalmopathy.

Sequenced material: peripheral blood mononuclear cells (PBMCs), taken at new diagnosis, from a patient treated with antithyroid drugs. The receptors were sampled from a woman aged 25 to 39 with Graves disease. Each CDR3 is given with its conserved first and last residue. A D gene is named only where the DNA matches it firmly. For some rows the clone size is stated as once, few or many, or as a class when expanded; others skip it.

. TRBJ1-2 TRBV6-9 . TGTGCCAGCAGTTACTCAAGCGGTCCTAACTATGGCTACACCTTC CASSYSSGPNYGYTF
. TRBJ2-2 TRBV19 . TGTGCCAGTAGTATACAGAGGGTGGGGTATACCGGGGAGCTGTTTTTT CASSIQRVGYTGELFF
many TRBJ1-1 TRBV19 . TGTGCCAGTAGATTTGGCGTTAGGAACACTGAAGCTTTCTTT CASRFGVRNTEAFF
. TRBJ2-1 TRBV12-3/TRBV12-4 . TGTGCCAGCAGTTTGTGGCAGGGGAGGAACAATGAGCAGTTCTTC CASSLWQGRNNEQFF
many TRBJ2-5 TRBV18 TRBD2 TGTGCCAGCTCACGTCCGGGACTAGCACAAGAGACCCAGTACTTC CASSRPGLAQETQYF
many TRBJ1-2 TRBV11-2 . TGTGCCAGCACCAAGGGGGTTCGGTATGGCTACACCTTC CASTKGVRYGYTF
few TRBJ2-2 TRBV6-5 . TGTGCCAGCAGTTACGGGAGTTACAGTGGGGGCCCCCCCCCCGGGGAGCTGTTTTTT CASSYGSYSGGPPPGELFF
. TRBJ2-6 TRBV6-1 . TGTGCCAGCAGTACCAGGGGTTCAGGGGCCAACGTCCTGACTTTC CASSTRGSGANVLTF
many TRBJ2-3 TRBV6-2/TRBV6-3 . TGTGCCAGCAGTTTAATGGGGGCCGGCACAGATACGCAGTATTTT CASSLMGAGTDTQYF
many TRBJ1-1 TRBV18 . TGTGCCAGCTCACCACTCGCGGGAACGAACACTGAAGCTTTCTTT CASSPLAGTNTEAFF
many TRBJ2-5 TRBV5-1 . TGTGCCAGCAGCTTATCGGGCGGCGAGACCCAGTACTTC CASSLSGGETQYF
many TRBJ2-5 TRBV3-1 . TGTGCCAGCAGCCAAGAGCTCCTGTGGGCCAACCAAGAGACCCAGTACTTC CASSQELLWANQETQYF
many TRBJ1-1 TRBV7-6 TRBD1 TGTGCCAGCAGCTTAGCGTCAGGGACAGGGAAAACTGAAGCTTTCTTT CASSLASGTGKTEAFF
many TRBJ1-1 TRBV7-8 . TGTGCCAGCATCGCGACAGGCATCACTGAAGCTTTCTTT CASIATGITEAFF
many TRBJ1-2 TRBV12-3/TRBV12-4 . TGTGCCAGCAGGCCGGGACACAACGTCAACTATGGCTACACCTTC CASRPGHNVNYGYTF
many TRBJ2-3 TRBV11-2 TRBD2 TGTGCCAGCAGCTTGACAGCGGGGGGTCTTCCGGATACGCAGTATTTT CASSLTAGGLPDTQYF
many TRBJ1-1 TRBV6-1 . TGTGCCAGCAACCCAACGGGCCTCCGGGGGGTAGCTTTCTTT CASNPTGLRGVAFF
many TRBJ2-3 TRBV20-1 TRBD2 TGCAGTGCTAGGGAGCGGGGGGGTTCAAGCACAGATACGCAGTATTTT CSARERGGSSTDTQYF
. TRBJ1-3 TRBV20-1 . TGCAGTGCTAGCGCCCCAGGGGGAAACACCATATATTTT CSASAPGGNTIYF
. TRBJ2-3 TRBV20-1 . TGCAGTGCTAGAGGACACCTTAAGGGGGGGATGGATACGCAGTATTTT CSARGHLKGGMDTQYF
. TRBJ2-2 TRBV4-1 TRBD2 TGCGCCAGCAGCCAAGAGACTAGCGGCCCGAACACCGGGGAGCTGTTTTTT CASSQETSGPNTGELFF
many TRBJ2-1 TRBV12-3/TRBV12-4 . TGTGCCAGCAGTCCCGCGGCGAACGGACGCAATGAGCAGTTCTTC CASSPAANGRNEQFF
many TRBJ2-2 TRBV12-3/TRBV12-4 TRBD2 TGTGCCAGCAGTCAACTAGCGGCCAGCACCGGGGAGCTGTTTTTT CASSQLAASTGELFF
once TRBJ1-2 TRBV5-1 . TGCGCCAGCAGCGCCGCCTTTGTTGGCTATGGCTACACCTTC CASSAAFVGYGYTF
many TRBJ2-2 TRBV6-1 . TGTGCCAGCAGTGGGGGCCGGGACACCCATCGATGGACCGAGGGGCTGTTTTTT CASSGGRDTHRWTEGLFF
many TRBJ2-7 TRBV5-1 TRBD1 TGCGCCAGCGGGTGGACAGGGCCCTACGAGCAGTACTTC CASGWTGPYEQYF
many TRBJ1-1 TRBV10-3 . TGTGCCACGGCAGACACAACATCTAGGGCTTTCTTT CATADTTSRAFF
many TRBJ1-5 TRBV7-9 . TGTGCCAGCAGCTTAGGCAAAGGGCAGCCCCAGCATTTT CASSLGKGQPQHF
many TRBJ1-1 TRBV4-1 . TGCGCCAGCAGCCAAGTTCACCCCACTGAAGCTTTCTTT CASSQVHPTEAFF
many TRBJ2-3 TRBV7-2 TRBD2 TGTGCCAGCAGCTTAGGGCAGGCGGGGGCAGATACGCAGTATTTT CASSLGQAGADTQYF
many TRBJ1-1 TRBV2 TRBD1 TGTGCCAGCAGTAGGGACAGGGCGGTAGGGACTGAAGCTTTCTTT CASSRDRAVGTEAFF
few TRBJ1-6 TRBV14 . TGTGCCAGCAACCGTGCAGGGGCAAATCCACCCCTCCACTTT CASNRAGANPPLHF
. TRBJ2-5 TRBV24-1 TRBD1 TGTGCCACCAGTGATTCGATTCCGGCCGGGACAGGGGAGACCCAGTACTTC CATSDSIPAGTGETQYF
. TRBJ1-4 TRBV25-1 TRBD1 TGTGCCAGCAAGGACAGGGGGAACGAAAAACTGTTTTTT CASKDRGNEKLFF
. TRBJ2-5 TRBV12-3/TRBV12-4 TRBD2 TGTGCCAGCAGTCCGGGGGGGAGGGACCTCCAAGAGACCCAGTACTTC CASSPGGRDLQETQYF
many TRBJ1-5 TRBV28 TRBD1 TGTGCCAGCAGTTTCTTCGTAGGGACAGTTGGACAACCCCAGCATTTT CASSFFVGTVGQPQHF
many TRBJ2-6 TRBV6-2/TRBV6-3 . TGTGCCAGCAGTGTGGGCGCTTACTCTGGGGCCAACGTCCTGACTTTC CASSVGAYSGANVLTF
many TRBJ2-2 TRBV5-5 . TGTGCCAGCAGCTCGGCGGCCGGGGAGCTGTTTTTT CASSSAAGELFF
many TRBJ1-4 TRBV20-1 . TGCAGTGCCCGGAAGGGAGAGAATGAAAAACTGTTTTTT CSARKGENEKLFF
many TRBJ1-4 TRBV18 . TGTGCCAGCTCAGAAAGAATCGGTGAAAAACTGTTTTTT CASSERIGEKLFF
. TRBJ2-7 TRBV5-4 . TGTGCCAGCAGCTTGGGGTGGCAGAAAAACTACGAGCAGTACTTC CASSLGWQKNYEQYF
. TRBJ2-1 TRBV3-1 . TGTGCCAGCAGCCAAGTGAACCTTTACAATGAGCAGTTCTTC CASSQVNLYNEQFF
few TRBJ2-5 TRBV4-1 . TGCGCCAGCAGCCAAAGTCATCTAGAGACCCAGTACTTC CASSQSHLETQYF
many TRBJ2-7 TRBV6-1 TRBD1 TGTGCCAGCAGATTACAGGGGGCGCGAGAGCAGTACTTC CASRLQGAREQYF
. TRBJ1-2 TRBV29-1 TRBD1 TGCAGCGTTTTGGGACAGGGGGGTCTTAACTATGGCTACACCTTC CSVLGQGGLNYGYTF
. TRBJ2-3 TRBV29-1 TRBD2 TGCAGCGTTGAAATACAGGGGACTAGCGGGAGAAAGGATACGCAGTATTTT CSVEIQGTSGRKDTQYF
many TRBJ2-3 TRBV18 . TGTGCCAGCTCATCCGGAGGTAAAGATACGCAGTATTTT CASSSGGKDTQYF
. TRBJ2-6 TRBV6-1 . TGTGCCAGCAGCAACCCACCCCACTCTGGGGCCAACGTCCTGACTTTC CASSNPPHSGANVLTF
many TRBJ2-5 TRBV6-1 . TGTGCCAGCGGCCGGGTCCCTGGGGGAGAGACCCAGTACTTC CASGRVPGGETQYF
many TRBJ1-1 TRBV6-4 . TGTGCCAGCGCCATTAACATGAACACTGAAGCTTTCTTT CASAINMNTEAFF
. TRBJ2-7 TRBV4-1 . TGCGCCAGCAGCCAAGCACGCAGGGTTAATTACGAGCAGTACTTC CASSQARRVNYEQYF
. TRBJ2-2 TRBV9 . TGTGCCAGCAGCCCCTCGCGGGCTGGGGGGGAGCTGTTTTTT CASSPSRAGGELFF
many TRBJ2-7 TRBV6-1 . TGCGCCAGCAGTGAGTCGGGGTACGAGCAGTACTTC CASSESGYEQYF
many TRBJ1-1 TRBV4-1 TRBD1 TGCGCCAGCAGACGAACAGGGGGCACTGAAGCTTTCTTT CASRRTGGTEAFF